This T cell receptor beta chain was sequenced for a study of T cells in Graves' hyperthyroidism and ophthalmopathy. Whole-study results and caveats: Most clonotypes expanded in the thyroid (above 0.001) were also present in blood.

This clonotype was observed a handful of times. Its antigen is unknown. The V gene lost 2 bases and the J gene lost 0 bases, with 5 bases spanning the gap. The CDR3 is 14 residues long. The germline V gene encodes CDR1 LNHNV and CDR2 YYDKDF (reference sequence). There were TCR beta CDR3 regions amplified from RNA transcripts. With the HTBI primer set, the TCR CDR3 went through a first round of RT-PCR. TCRdb independently ran MiXCR on the multiplex PCR reads; one entry per CDR3 protein. The table shows hundreds of thousands of distinct CDR3 sequences, with 18% occurring only once. Not enrolled were patients with uncontrolled infection, other autoimmune disease, pregnancy or lactation. At first hyperthyroidism diagnosis, before any ophthalmopathy symptoms, the blood sample was collected. PBMCs were obtained from 9.5 to 10 ml fresh peripheral blood.

The TCR comes from a woman in her fifties or sixties with Graves' hyperthyroidism that later progressed to Graves' ophthalmopathy. The chain is built from TRBV15 and TRBJ1-5; unclear D gene. The sample comprised blood. The CDR3: CATSRRNSNQPQHF. CDR3 DNA sequence: TGTGCCACCAGCAGAAGGAATAGCAATCAGCCCCAGCATTTT.